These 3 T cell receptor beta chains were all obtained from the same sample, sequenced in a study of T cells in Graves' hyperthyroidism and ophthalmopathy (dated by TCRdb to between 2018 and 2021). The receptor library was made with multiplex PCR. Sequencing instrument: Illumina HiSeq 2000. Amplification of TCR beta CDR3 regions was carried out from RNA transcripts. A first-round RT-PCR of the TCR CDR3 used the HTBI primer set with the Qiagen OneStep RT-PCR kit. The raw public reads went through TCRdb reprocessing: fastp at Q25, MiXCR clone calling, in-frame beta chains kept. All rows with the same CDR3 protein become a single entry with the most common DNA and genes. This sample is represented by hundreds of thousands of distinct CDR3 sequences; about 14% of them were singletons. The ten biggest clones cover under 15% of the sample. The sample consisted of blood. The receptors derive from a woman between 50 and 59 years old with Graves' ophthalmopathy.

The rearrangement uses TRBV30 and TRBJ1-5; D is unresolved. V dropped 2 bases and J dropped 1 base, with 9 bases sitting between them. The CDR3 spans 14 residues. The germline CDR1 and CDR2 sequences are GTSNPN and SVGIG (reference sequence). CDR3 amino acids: CAWSSVQSNQPQHF. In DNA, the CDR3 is TGTGCCTGGAGTTCGGTACAAAGCAATCAGCCCCAGCATTTT. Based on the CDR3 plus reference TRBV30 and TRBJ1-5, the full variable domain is SQTIHQWPATLVQPVGSPLSLECTVEGTSNPNLYWYRQAAGRGLQLLFYSVGIGQISSEVPQNLSASRPQDRQFILSSKKLLLSDSGFYLCAWSSVQSNQPQHFGDGTRLSIL.

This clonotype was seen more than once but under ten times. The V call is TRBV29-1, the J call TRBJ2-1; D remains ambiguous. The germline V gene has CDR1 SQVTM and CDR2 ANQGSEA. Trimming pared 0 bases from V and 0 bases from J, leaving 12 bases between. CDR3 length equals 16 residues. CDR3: CSVEDLHRYSYNEQFF. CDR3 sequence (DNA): TGCAGCGTTGAAGATCTTCACCGCTACTCCTACAATGAGCAGTTCTTC.

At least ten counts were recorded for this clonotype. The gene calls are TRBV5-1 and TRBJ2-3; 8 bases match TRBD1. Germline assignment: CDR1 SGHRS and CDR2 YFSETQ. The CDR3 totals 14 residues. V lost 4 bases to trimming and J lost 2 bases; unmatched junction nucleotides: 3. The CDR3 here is CASSAGGITDTQYF. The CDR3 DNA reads TGCGCCAGCAGCGCAGGGGGCATCACAGATACGCAGTATTTT. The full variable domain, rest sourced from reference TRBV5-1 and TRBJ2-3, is KAGVTQTPRYLIKTRGQQVTLSCSPISGHRSVSWYQQTPGQGLQFLFEYFSETQRNKGNFPGRFSGRQFSNSRSEMNVSTLELGDSALYLCASSAGGITDTQYFGPGTRLTVL.